These 21 T cell receptor beta chains were all obtained from the same sample, sequenced in a study of CD8 T cells in Susac syndrome (dated by TCRdb to about 2019). Preparation of the library involved the immunoSEQ multiplex PCR assay. RNA was extracted with the RNeasy kit and roughly 0.45 to 1 ug was reverse transcribed using random hexamers. TCRdb passed the public sequencing reads through fastp at Q25 and MiXCR, retaining productive beta sequences. When rows share a CDR3 protein, they turn into one entry using the most common DNA and genes. The sample table holds 140,000 to 150,000 distinct CDR3 sequences, of which approximately 95% were seen once. The ten most abundant clones make up approximately 0.12% of the sample. Sequencing input: CD4+ T cells from PBMCs. These TCRs come from a human donor with multiple sclerosis.

This chain connects TRBV7-9 to TRBJ1-4; D gene ambiguous. The CDR3 consists of 14 residues. Germline assignment: CDR1 SEHNR and CDR2 FQNEAQ (reference sequence). V was cut by 5 bases and J by 1 base, with 8 bases left in between. The CDR3 is CASSREETNEKLFF. CDR3 DNA: TGTGCCAGCAGCCGGGAGGAAACTAATGAAAAACTGTTTTTT. The full variable domain, its missing parts supplied by reference TRBV7-9 and TRBJ1-4, is DTGVSQNPRHKITKRGQNVTFRCDPISEHNRLYWYRQTLGQGPEFLTYFQNEAQLEKSRLLSDRFSAERPKGSFSTLEIQRTEQGDSAMYLCASSREETNEKLFFGSGTQLSVL.

The chain uses TRBV4-1 and TRBJ2-5; D is unresolved. This CDR3 region has 15 residues. Germline CDR1 MGHRA, CDR2 YSYEKL. Between the trimmed V and J ends, which lost 0 bases and 5 bases, there was a span of 13 bases. In DNA form, the CDR3 reads TGCGCCAGCAGCCAAGAGATCCAGAACATCGAGACCCAGTACTTC. As protein: CASSQEIQNIETQYF.

This clonotype is a singleton in its sample. The V call is TRBV7-2, the J call TRBJ1-1, with TRBD1 matching over 8 bases. V trimming: 4 bases; J trimming: 6 bases; junction bases outside the gene matches: 10. Germline loops: CDR1 SGHTA, CDR2 FQGNSA. This CDR3 comprises 15 residues. The CDR3 DNA sequence: TGTGCCAGCAGCTCAGACAGGGGCCGGGTGTCTGAAGCTTTCTTT. Encoded protein: CASSSDRGRVSEAFF.

The gene calls are TRBV28 and TRBJ1-2; TRBD1 agrees at 10 bases. This CDR3 region has 13 residues. The junction had 4 bases not matched to a gene; V was cut back by 8 bases and J by 4 bases. Germline lookup yields CDR1 MDHEN and CDR2 SYDVKM. Here the CDR3 DNA reads TGTGCCAGCCGGACAGGGGGTGTCTATGGCTACACCTTC. As protein: CASRTGGVYGYTF.

This clonotype occurred once. The V call is TRBV11-2, the J call TRBJ2-1; D gene ambiguous. The CDR3 contains 12 residues. CDR1 is SGHAT, CDR2 FQNNGV, per germline. Trimming shortened V by 8 bases and J by 7 bases, and 12 bases separated the two germline ends. This CDR3 is CASGFGPNEQFF. The CDR3, as DNA: TGTGCCAGCGGTTTCGGTCCAAATGAGCAGTTCTTC.

The V call is TRBV18, the J call TRBJ2-5; D gene uncertain. Trimming took off 2 bases at V and 2 bases at J, with 3 bases between the two ends. Germline CDR1 and CDR2: KGHSH and LQKENI. The CDR3 length is 12 residues. The CDR3 loop reads CASSPSQETQYF. CDR3 in DNA: TGTGCCAGCTCACCATCTCAAGAGACCCAGTACTTC.

V gene TRBV12-3 or TRBV12-4 combines with J gene TRBJ2-7; TRBD2 might be the D (5 bases). The CDR3 is made up of 14 amino acids. With 4 bases removed from V and 4 bases from J, the gap between germline ends came to 14 bases. The CDR3 nucleotides are TGTGCCAGCAGTTCCTCCCGGACTGGATACGAGCAGTACTTC. Its protein product is CASSSSRTGYEQYF.

J is TRBJ2-1 and V is TRBV5-1, with 15 nucleotides matching TRBD2. Per germline, CDR1 SGHRS and CDR2 YFSETQ. V lost 4 bases to trimming and J lost 6 bases; unmatched junction nucleotides: 2. This CDR3 spans 15 amino acids. CDR3 in DNA: TGCGCCAGCAGCGCGGGACTAGCGGGAGGCAATGAGCAGTTCTTC. It codes for CASSAGLAGGNEQFF.

The chain recombines TRBV7-8 with TRBJ1-4; D might be TRBD1 (5 bases). V dropped 5 bases and J dropped 3 bases, with 10 bases sitting between them. Germline CDR1 and CDR2: SGHVS and FQNEAQ. The CDR3 runs to 14 residues. CDR3 region: CASSREGANEKLFF. CDR3 coding DNA: TGTGCCAGCAGCCGGGAAGGGGCTAATGAAAAACTGTTTTTT.

This sequence joins TRBV5-1 and TRBJ2-3; TRBD1 aligns across 9 bases. This CDR3 has 15 residues. V lost 4 bases and J lost 3; bases outside the gene matches: 6. Germline loops: CDR1 SGHRS, CDR2 YFSETQ. The CDR3 DNA follows: TGCGCCAGCAGCCTACAGGGGGCGAGGACAGATACGCAGTATTTT. Translation: CASSLQGARTDTQYF.

J is TRBJ2-7 and V is TRBV3-1, with 9 bases matching TRBD2. Per germline, CDR1 LGHDT and CDR2 YNNKEL (reference sequence). The V segment lost 1 base and the J segment 8 bases; nucleotides outside the gene matches: 12. The CDR3 is 16 amino acids. CDR3 residues: CASSQVPQLAGVQQYF. The CDR3 nucleotides read TGTGCCAGCAGCCAAGTACCTCAATTAGCGGGGGTGCAGCAGTACTTC.

The CDR3 region is CASSPPGARSGIYGYTF. The CDR3 bases are TGTGCCAGCAGCCCTCCCGGGGCTAGGTCTGGGATCTATGGCTACACCTTC. The chain employs TRBV9 and TRBJ1-2; a possible D gene is TRBD1 (5 bases). Trimming took 4 bases from V and 4 from J, leaving 23 bases between them. This CDR3 is 17 amino acids long. CDR1 and CDR2 from the germline V gene are SGDLS and YYNGEE.

This chain links TRBV30 with TRBJ2-5, with 14 bases that match TRBD2. V lost 3 bases and J lost 5; bases outside the gene matches: 8. The CDR3 has 16 residues. Germline V gene lookup returns CDR1 GTSNPN and CDR2 SVGIG (reference sequence). The CDR3 DNA is TGTGCCTGGAGCCTGGGACTAGCGGGGGCGGGGGAGACCCAGTACTTC. It translates to CAWSLGLAGAGETQYF.

CDR3 in amino acids: CSARVPFDEQFF. Written as DNA, the CDR3 is TGCAGTGCTAGAGTACCTTTCGATGAGCAGTTCTTC. The V and J genes are TRBV20-1 and TRBJ2-1; D remains ambiguous. V lost 1 base and J 8 bases, leaving 9 bases between the germline ends. Germline CDR1 reads DFQATT; CDR2 reads SNEGSKA (reference sequence). The CDR3 is 12 amino acids.

The chain is built from TRBV28 and TRBJ2-1; the D gene is possibly TRBD2 (6 bases). The CDR3 consists of 13 residues. Germline CDR1 MDHEN, CDR2 SYDVKM. The germline V and J ends were trimmed by 5 bases and 15 bases, with 20 bases remaining between them. CDR3 amino acids: CASSNPGTSPPFF. CDR3 nucleotide sequence: TGTGCCAGCAGTAATCCCGGGACTTCACCCCCGTTCTTC.

The chain combines TRBV27 with TRBJ1-5, with 9 positions matching TRBD1. There are 15 residues in the CDR3. The V and J ends lost 9 bases and 6 bases, in that order; junction bases with no gene match: 12. CDR1 and CDR2 (germline): MNHEY, SMNVEV (reference sequence). The CDR3 region is CASRPGTGHTQPQHF. CDR3 nucleotides: TGTGCCAGTAGGCCGGGGACAGGGCACACTCAGCCCCAGCATTTT.

This rearrangement joins TRBV15 to TRBJ2-7, with D possibly being TRBD1 or TRBD2 (5 bases each). This CDR3 has 17 amino acids. CDR1 is LNHNV, CDR2 YYDKDF, per germline (reference sequence). V was cut by 1 base and J by 4 bases, with 20 bases left in between. The CDR3 DNA follows: TGTGCCACCAGCAGAGGAGGGGCCCTAACCTTTGGGTACGAGCAGTACTTC. Translation gives CATSRGGALTFGYEQYF.

The chain is built from TRBV6-6 and TRBJ1-2, with 9 nucleotides matching TRBD1. V trimming: 2 bases; J trimming: 6 bases; junction bases outside the gene matches: 4. The germline V gene has CDR1 MNHNY and CDR2 SVGAGI (reference sequence). The CDR3 runs 14 residues. The CDR3 DNA sequence: TGTGCCAGCAGTTACATACAGGGGGCGGATGGCTACACCTTC. Its protein product is CASSYIQGADGYTF.

This chain links TRBV6-6 with TRBJ2-7, with D hard to call. Trimming stripped 8 bases from V and 0 bases from J, with 5 bases between. CDR3 length equals 11 residues. Germline V lookup: CDR1 MNHNY, CDR2 SVGAGI (reference sequence). CDR3 nucleotides: TGTGCCAGCGCCATCTCCTACGAGCAGTACTTC. This encodes CASAISYEQYF.

For the CDR3, the DNA is TGCGCCAGCAGCTTGGAGGGCAGGACCCTGCCCCAGTACTTC. This sequence encodes CASSLEGRTLPQYF. This chain joins TRBV5-1 and TRBJ2-7; no clear D. This CDR3 is 14 amino acids long. In germline, CDR1 is SGHRS, CDR2 YFSETQ. Trimming cost V 0 bases and J 10 bases, with 17 bases left between them.

The CDR3 DNA sequence: TGTGCCACCAGTGATGAGGGGGGGGGAGAAGAGACCCAGTACTTC. Protein product: CATSDEGGGEETQYF. This rearrangement joins TRBV24-1 to TRBJ2-5; D may be TRBD2 (7 bases). CDR3 length: 15 amino acids. The germline V gene encodes CDR1 KGHDR and CDR2 SFDVKD. V was trimmed by 3 bases and J by 3 bases, leaving 13 bases between them.